The source of this T cell receptor (beta chain) is a study of blood T cell repertoires in COVID-19. Study-wide background: T cells, B-cell-depleted T cells, or PBMCs provided the cDNA or gDNA that served as material.

This table comes from immunoSEQ multiplex PCR, and its TCRdb copy is limited to in-frame clones, with some not included. The table has over 55,000 clones, around four fifths seen once; the top ten hold 5% to 6%. With 3 bases removed from V and 2 bases from J, the gap between germline ends came to 11 bases. Germline CDR1 is DFQATT and CDR2 is SNEGSKA (reference sequence). The CDR3 length is 13 residues. The TCR originated in a man in his fifties with active COVID-19. The gene calls are TRBV20-1 and TRBJ2-7; tentatively, D is TRBD1 (6 bases). Sequenced material: peripheral blood. This CDR3 reads CSASRDTPYEQYF. In nucleotides, the CDR3 is TGCAGTGCTAGTAGGGACACACCCTACGAGCAGTACTTC.